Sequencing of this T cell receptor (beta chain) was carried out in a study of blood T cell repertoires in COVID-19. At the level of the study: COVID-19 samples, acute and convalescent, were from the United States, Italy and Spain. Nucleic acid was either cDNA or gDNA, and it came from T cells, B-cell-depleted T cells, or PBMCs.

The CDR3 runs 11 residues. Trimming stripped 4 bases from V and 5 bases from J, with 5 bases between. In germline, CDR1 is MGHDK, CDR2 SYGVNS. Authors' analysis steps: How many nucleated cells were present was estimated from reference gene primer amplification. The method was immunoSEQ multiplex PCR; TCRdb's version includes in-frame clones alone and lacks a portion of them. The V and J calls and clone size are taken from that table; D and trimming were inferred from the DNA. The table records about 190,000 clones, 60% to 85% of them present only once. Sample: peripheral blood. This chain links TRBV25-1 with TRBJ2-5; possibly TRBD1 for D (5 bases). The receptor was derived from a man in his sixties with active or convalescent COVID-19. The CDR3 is CASSAGETQYF. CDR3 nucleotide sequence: TGTGCCAGCAGTGCAGGGGAGACCCAGTACTTC.